This TCR beta chain comes out of a study of naive and memory T cell subsets. On this clonotype: Its antigen remains unidentified.

CDR3 length: 19 residues. Germline V lookup: CDR1 SQVTM, CDR2 ANQGSEA. The V segment lost 6 bases and the J segment 0 bases; nucleotides outside the gene matches: 10. Two oligonucleotides, mixed equimolar, formed the beta constant-region primer covering TRBC1 and TRBC2. TCRdb passed the UMI-ligation and nested PCR reads through MiXCR, listing each CDR3 protein once. Among 65,000 to 85,000 distinct CDR3 sequences listed, around 13% were seen once. Findings and limits, study-wide: Diversity fell and Gini index rose from naive through CM, EM, EMRA.

The TCR was taken from a human donor in good health. The chain links TRBV29-1 to TRBJ2-2; 16 positions agree with TRBD2. Sequenced input: central memory CD4+ T cells from blood. The CDR3 reads CSVRGTSGRASANTGELFF. CDR3 DNA: TGCAGCGTCAGAGGGACTAGCGGGAGGGCCTCTGCGAACACCGGGGAGCTGTTTTTT.